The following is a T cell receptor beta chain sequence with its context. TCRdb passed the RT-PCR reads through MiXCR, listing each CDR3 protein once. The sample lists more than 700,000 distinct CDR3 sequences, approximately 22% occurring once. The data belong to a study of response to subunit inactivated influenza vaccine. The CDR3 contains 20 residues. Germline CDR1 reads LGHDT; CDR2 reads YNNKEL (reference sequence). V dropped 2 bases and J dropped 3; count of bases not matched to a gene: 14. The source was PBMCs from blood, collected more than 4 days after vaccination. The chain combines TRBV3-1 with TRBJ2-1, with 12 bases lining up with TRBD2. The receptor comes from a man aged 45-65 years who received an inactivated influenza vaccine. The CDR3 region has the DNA TGTGCCAGCAGCCAATCGTCCGGGACTAGCGGGTGGAGCATCTACAATGAGCAGTTCTTC. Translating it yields CASSQSSGTSGWSIYNEQFF.